The 22 T cell receptor beta chains below all came from one sample that was sequenced in a study of patients and donors after allogeneic stem cell transplantation. TCRdb recomputed calls from the RT-PCR reads with MiXCR, one row per CDR3 protein. The data show about 230,000 distinct CDR3 sequences, about 14% seen once. Sequenced: blood, either unsorted or a sorted T cell fraction (not recorded which). Every receptor here comes from a human donor who was either an allogeneic HSCT recipient or a stem cell or donor lymphocyte infusion donor (not recorded which). It is not recorded whose cells these are; they may come from a transplant donor.

The chain uses TRBV5-1 and TRBJ1-3; D possibly corresponds to TRBD1 (6 bases). The CDR3 contains 14 residues. The V gene's germline CDR1 is SGHRS and CDR2 YFSETQ. Trimming removed 0 bases from V and 8 bases from J, with 12 bases in between. The CDR3, as DNA: TGCGCCAGCAGCTTGGCAGGGGTCGTTGACACCATATATTTT. It yields the protein CASSLAGVVDTIYF.

J is TRBJ2-7 and V is TRBV5-1; 12 bases are a match to TRBD2. This CDR3 region has 15 residues. Trimming at V came to 4 bases and at J to 7 bases, leaving 9 bases not matched to a gene. CDR1 is SGHRS, CDR2 YFSETQ, per germline. The CDR3 reads CASSPGLAGTWEQYF. The CDR3 DNA reads TGCGCCAGCAGCCCCGGACTAGCGGGGACGTGGGAGCAGTACTTC.

The chain has TRBV3-1 and TRBJ1-6; D is uncertain. This CDR3 is built from 14 residues. Deletions cut 1 base from V and 6 bases from J, with 7 bases between. CDR1 is LGHDT and CDR2 is YNNKEL in the germline V gene (reference sequence). The CDR3 sequence: CASSQGSGNSPLHF. The CDR3, as DNA: TGTGCCAGCAGCCAAGGGTCGGGTAATTCACCCCTCCACTTT.

CDR3 region: CASSPPYRANTEAFF. The CDR3 bases are TGTGCCAGCAGTCCCCCCTACAGGGCGAACACTGAAGCTTTCTTT. The chain joins TRBV6-2 or TRBV6-3 to TRBJ1-1, with D maybe TRBD1 (6 bases). V was shortened by 5 bases and J by 1 base, with 14 bases between the two germline ends. The CDR3 has 15 amino acids. Germline V gene lookup returns CDR1 MNHEY and CDR2 SVGEGT.

This clonotype was observed at least ten times. This sequence joins TRBV5-1 and TRBJ2-4; D is possibly TRBD1 (6 bases). The V end was cut by 7 bases, the J end by 0 bases, with 14 bases between. Germline V lookup: CDR1 SGHRS, CDR2 YFSETQ. CDR3 length: 15 residues. In DNA, the CDR3 is TGCGCCAGCCAACGGGACACCTCAGCCAAAAACATTCAGTACTTC. Protein product: CASQRDTSAKNIQYF.

This clonotype was recorded a few times. The rearrangement joins TRBV5-1 to TRBJ2-1; the match to TRBD2 covers 14 bases. This CDR3 contains 16 residues. Germline CDR1 SGHRS, CDR2 YFSETQ. V was pared by 2 bases and J by 8 bases, with 6 bases of the junction left unmatched. CDR3 sequence (DNA): TGCGCCAGCAGCTTCGGGACTAGCGGGAGATATGATGAGCAGTTCTTC. Translating it yields CASSFGTSGRYDEQFF.

CDR3: CAWRTGGAISGYTF. CDR3 DNA: TGTGCCTGGCGAACAGGGGGCGCGATATCTGGCTACACCTTC. This chain joins TRBV30 and TRBJ1-2, with 9 bases identical to TRBD1. Germline assignment: CDR1 GTSNPN and CDR2 SVGIG (reference sequence). Germline trimming cut 5 bases from V and 7 bases from J; bases unmatched to any gene: 11. The CDR3 has 14 residues.

Ten or more counts support this clonotype. V gene TRBV12-3 or TRBV12-4 combines with J gene TRBJ1-1; 7 bases agree with TRBD1. This CDR3 region has 13 residues. Trimming took 6 bases from V and 1 from J; bases not matched to a gene: 2. CDR3 region: CASSWTGNTEAFF. DNA for the CDR3: TGTGCCAGCAGCTGGACAGGGAACACTGAAGCTTTCTTT.

This clonotype was detected only a few times. The chain couples TRBV12-3 or TRBV12-4 to TRBJ2-1; D might be TRBD2 (6 bases). CDR3 size: 16 residues. Between the trimmed V and J ends, which lost 6 bases and 6 bases, there was a span of 21 bases. CDR3 sequence: CASSGGSGRITNEQFF. In DNA form, the CDR3 reads TGTGCCAGCAGCGGCGGGTCGGGGAGGATTACCAATGAGCAGTTCTTC.

This clonotype was observed a handful of times. The gene calls are TRBV12-3 or TRBV12-4 and TRBJ2-1; TRBD2 matches 9 bases. V dropped 6 bases and J dropped 3; count of bases not matched to a gene: 3. The CDR3 length is 14 residues. The CDR3 DNA reads TGTGCCAGCAGAAAGCGGGAGGTCTACAATGAGCAGTTCTTC. Encoded protein: CASRKREVYNEQFF.

The chain carries TRBV12-3 or TRBV12-4 and TRBJ2-7; 8 positions match TRBD1. V shed 6 bases and J 2 bases; nucleotides not matched to a gene: 6. The CDR3 runs to 14 residues. CDR3 loop: CASSKQGVPYEQYF. CDR3 coding DNA: TGTGCCAGCAGCAAACAGGGGGTTCCCTACGAGCAGTACTTC.

There are many counts of this clonotype. The chain has TRBV14 and TRBJ1-3; D ambiguous. The V end lost 4 bases, the J end lost 8 bases, and 18 bases lay between the germline ends. The CDR3 has 15 residues. Germline V lookup: CDR1 SGHDN, CDR2 FVKESK. The CDR3 loop reads CASSLDRAPRDTIYF. The CDR3 nucleotides are TGTGCCAGCAGCCTGGACCGAGCTCCCCGGGACACCATATATTTT.

This clonotype was counted a few times. CDR3 nucleotides: TGTGCCAGCAGCCCCCCCGGCGCGGGTTTTAGGGAGACCCAGTACTTC. This translates into CASSPPGAGFRETQYF. The V call is TRBV7-2, the J call TRBJ2-5; a possible D gene is TRBD2 (5 bases). Deletions cut 5 bases from V and 5 bases from J, with 21 bases between. CDR1 and CDR2 from the germline V gene are SGHTA and FQGNSA. The length of the CDR3 is 16 residues.

This clonotype was detected a few times. J is TRBJ2-5 and V is TRBV29-1; no clear D. This CDR3 has 12 residues. Germline-derived CDR1 and CDR2 are SQVTM and ANQGSEA. V lost 6 bases, J lost 1 base, and 9 bases lay in between. This CDR3 reads CSVAPGQETQYF. In DNA, the CDR3 is TGCAGCGTCGCACCCGGCCAAGAGACCCAGTACTTC. Full variable domain (missing parts from reference TRBV29-1 and TRBJ2-5): SAVISQKPSRDICQRGTSLTIQCQVDSQVTMMFWYRQQPGQSLTLIATANQGSEATYESGFVIDKFPISRPNLTFSTLTVSNMSPEDSSIYLCSVAPGQETQYFGPGTRLLVL.

This clonotype was counted at least ten times. V is TRBV4-1 and J is TRBJ2-1, with D unclear. The CDR3 runs to 16 residues. The V end lost 1 base, the J end lost 5 bases, and 15 bases lay between the germline ends. Germline CDR1 and CDR2: MGHRA and YSYEKL. DNA for the CDR3: TGCGCCAGCAGCCAAGTGTACCCGCCCTTTAACAATGAGCAGTTCTTC. Encoded protein: CASSQVYPPFNNEQFF.

In its sample, this clonotype was seen a few times. This rearrangement joins TRBV7-3 to TRBJ1-1; no clear D. Germline CDR1 is SGHTA and CDR2 is FQGTGA. Trimming took off 5 bases at V and 6 bases at J, with 16 bases between the two ends. The CDR3 runs to 14 residues. In nucleotides, the CDR3 is TGTGCCAGCAGCCCCGGACCGGCTAGCCCTGAAGCTTTCTTT. It encodes CASSPGPASPEAFF.

This chain connects TRBV10-3 to TRBJ1-2; D call uncertain. V was pared by 3 bases and J by 0 bases, with 8 bases between. Germline V gene sequence: CDR1 ENHRY, CDR2 SYGVKD. The CDR3 is made up of 14 amino acids. For the CDR3, the DNA is TGTGCCATCAGTGATCCAGTTTCTAACTATGGCTACACCTTC. Protein: CAISDPVSNYGYTF.

This clonotype showed up just a few times. The chain recombines TRBV2 with TRBJ2-2; TRBD2 matches 9 bases. V lost 7 bases, J lost 6 bases, and 6 bases stayed unmatched. Germline V CDR1 and CDR2: SNHLY, FYNNEI. The CDR3 length is 14 residues. The CDR3 protein is CASMPGLAPGELFF. In nucleotides, the CDR3 is TGTGCCAGCATGCCGGGACTAGCTCCCGGGGAGCTGTTTTTT.

To note about this clonotype: Because the CDR3 is missing its conserved closing phenylalanine or tryptophan, this is likely a read error. The rearrangement joins TRBV3-1 to TRBJ2-5; perhaps TRBD2 as D (6 bases). CDR1 is LGHDT, CDR2 YNNKEL, per germline (reference sequence). The V gene lost 0 bases and the J gene lost 2 bases, with 13 bases spanning the gap. This CDR3 has 16 residues. CDR3 bases: TGTGCCAGCAGCCAAGATGGGGGACTGGAACAAGAGACCCAGTACTGC. It encodes CASSQDGGLEQETQYC.

This clonotype turned up a few times. CDR3 in DNA: TGTGCCAGCAGCAAAACGGACTACCTTACCTACGAGCAGTACTTC. As protein: CASSKTDYLTYEQYF. This chain links TRBV7-2 with TRBJ2-7; D possibly corresponds to TRBD2 (6 bases). The germline V gene encodes CDR1 SGHTA and CDR2 FQGNSA. V was pared by 5 bases and J by 2 bases, with 16 bases between. CDR3 length equals 15 residues. Filled out from reference TRBV7-2 and TRBJ2-7, the complete variable domain reads GAGVSQSPSNKVTEKGKDVELRCDPISGHTALYWYRQSLGQGLEFLIYFQGNSAPDKSGLPSDRFSAERTGGSVSTLTIQRTQQEDSAVYLCASSKTDYLTYEQYFGPGTRLTVT.

The CDR3 loop is CASSLASSGRAGEQFF. The CDR3 bases are TGTGCCAGCAGCTTGGCGTCTAGCGGGAGGGCCGGTGAGCAGTTCTTC. The V gene is TRBV5-4, the J gene TRBJ2-1; 12 nucleotides align to TRBD2. The CDR3 consists of 16 residues. Germline V lookup: CDR1 SGHNT, CDR2 YYREEE (reference sequence). J was trimmed by 9 bases and V by 0 bases; bases with no gene match: 7.

The V gene is TRBV30, the J gene TRBJ2-5; tentatively, D is TRBD2 (6 bases). V lost 3 bases and J 1 base, leaving 15 bases between the germline ends. Germline lookup yields CDR1 GTSNPN and CDR2 SVGIG (reference sequence). The CDR3 has 15 residues. The CDR3 DNA reads as TGTGCCTGGAGGTCTGGAGGACTACGCCAAGAGACCCAGTACTTC. Protein: CAWRSGGLRQETQYF. Full variable domain (outside the CDR3, taken from reference TRBV30 and TRBJ2-5): SQTIHQWPATLVQPVGSPLSLECTVEGTSNPNLYWYRQAAGRGLQLLFYSVGIGQISSEVPQNLSASRPQDRQFILSSKKLLLSDSGFYLCAWRSGGLRQETQYFGPGTRLLVL.